This entry describes one T cell receptor (beta chain). The antigen is undetermined. The data were taken from a study of shared clonotypes between healthy human individuals. Overall study findings and caveats: Clonotype sharing levels among donors were expected to vary with sequencing depth.

Only in-frame clones appear in the TCRdb table, and some are missing; sequencing was by immunoSEQ multiplex PCR. The data contain approximately 840,000 clones, just over 95% of them singletons. CD45RO-negative cells were positively selected for CCR7, leaving out terminally differentiated effector memory CD45RA+ cells. Germline V gene lookup returns CDR1 SEHNR and CDR2 FQNEAQ (reference sequence). This CDR3 region has 13 residues. The V end lost 4 bases, the J end lost 5 bases, and 12 bases lay between the germline ends. What was sequenced was naive CD8+ T cells sorted from blood. This clonotype was obtained from a man under 40 in good health. J is TRBJ2-7 and V is TRBV7-9; D not certain. The CDR3 DNA reads TGTGCCAGCAGCTCGAACATAGGGAACGAGCAGTACTTC. Its translation is CASSSNIGNEQYF.